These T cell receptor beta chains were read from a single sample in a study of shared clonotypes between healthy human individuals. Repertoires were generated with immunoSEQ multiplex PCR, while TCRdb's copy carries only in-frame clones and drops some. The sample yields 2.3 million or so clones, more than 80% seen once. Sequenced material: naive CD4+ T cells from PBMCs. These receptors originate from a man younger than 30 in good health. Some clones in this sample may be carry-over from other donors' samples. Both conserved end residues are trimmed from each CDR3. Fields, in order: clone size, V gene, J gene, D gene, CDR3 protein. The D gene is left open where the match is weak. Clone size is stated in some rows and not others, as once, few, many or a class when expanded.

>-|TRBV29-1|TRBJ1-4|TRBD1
SVGGTDSFGEKLF
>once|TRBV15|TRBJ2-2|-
ATRHQAEFGAGELF
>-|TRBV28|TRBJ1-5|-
ASSSPGPGGQPQH
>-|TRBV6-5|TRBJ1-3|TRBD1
ASSDGQGGNTIY
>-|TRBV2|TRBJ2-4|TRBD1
AKRQGGLENIQY
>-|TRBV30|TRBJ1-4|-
AWTGFRGEKLF
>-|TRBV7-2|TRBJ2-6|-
ASSARKGTPGANVLT
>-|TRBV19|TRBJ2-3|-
ASSINGRTSTDTQY
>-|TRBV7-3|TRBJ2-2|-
ASSDRGSTGELF
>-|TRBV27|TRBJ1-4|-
ASSPKSLTNEKLF
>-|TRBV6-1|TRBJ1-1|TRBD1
ASSAYPGQGTNTEAF
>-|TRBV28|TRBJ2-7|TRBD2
ASRSGLAGINPYEQY
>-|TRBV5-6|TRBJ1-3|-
ASSSQGSWGNTIY
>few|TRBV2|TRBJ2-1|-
ASNPGSYNEQF
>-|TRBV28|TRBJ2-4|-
ASSPAWNKRNIQY
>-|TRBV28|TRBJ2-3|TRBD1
ASSPIHWGTGRGGGTDTQY
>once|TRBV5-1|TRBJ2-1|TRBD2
ASSLLAGLSSYNEQF
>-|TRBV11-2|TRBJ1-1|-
ASSWGGVRMNTEAF
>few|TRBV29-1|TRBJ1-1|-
SVGRLMNTEAF
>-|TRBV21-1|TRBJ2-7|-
ASSKLGEGLREQY
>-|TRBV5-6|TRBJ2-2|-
ASSLAAYTGELF
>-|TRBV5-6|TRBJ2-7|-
ASSDRSPGRSYEQY
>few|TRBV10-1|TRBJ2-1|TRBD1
ASSATGGSYNEQF
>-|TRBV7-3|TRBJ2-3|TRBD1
ASSFFSVIQGVTDTQY
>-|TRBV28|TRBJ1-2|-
ASSLVRDVPAYT
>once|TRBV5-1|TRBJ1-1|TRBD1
ASSSDRVTEAF
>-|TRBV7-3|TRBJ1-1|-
ASSSWDGTEAF
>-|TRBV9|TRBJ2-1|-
ASSPRGAPSYNEQF
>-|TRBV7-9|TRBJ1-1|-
ASSDAGEAF
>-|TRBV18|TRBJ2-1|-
ASSLNRAGQLSSYNEQF
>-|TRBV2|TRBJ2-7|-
ASQGSGRGEQY